The source of this T cell receptor (beta chain) is a study of T cell repertoires in cytomegalovirus infection. Notes on this clonotype: Its antigen is as yet unknown.

TCRdb redid the calling of the reads with MiXCR, one entry per CDR3 protein. The sample lists around 310,000 distinct CDR3 sequences; 15% to 20% were seen once. The CDR3 totals 12 residues. The germline V gene has CDR1 SNHLY and CDR2 FYNNEI. The V end lost 8 bases, the J end lost 8 bases, and 15 bases lay between the germline ends. Whole-study results and caveats: Within the response measured ex vivo, HLA-C-restricted CMV-specific TCR beta clonotypes were dominant.

The sequence was collected from a human donor in good health (CMV status not recorded). Some clones in this sample may be carry-over from other donors' samples. The sequenced material came from PBMCs. The V call is TRBV2, the J call TRBJ1-2; D unclear. The CDR3 protein is CASQPELSGYTF. The CDR3, as DNA: TGTGCCAGCCAACCTGAGCTTAGCGGCTACACCTTC. Looking up the rest from reference TRBV2 and TRBJ1-2 gives the full variable domain: EPEVTQTPSHQVTQMGQEVILRCVPISNHLYFYWYRQILGQKVEFLVSFYNNEISEKSEIFDDQFSVERPDGSNFTLKIRSTKLEDSAMYFCASQPELSGYTFGSGTRLTVV.